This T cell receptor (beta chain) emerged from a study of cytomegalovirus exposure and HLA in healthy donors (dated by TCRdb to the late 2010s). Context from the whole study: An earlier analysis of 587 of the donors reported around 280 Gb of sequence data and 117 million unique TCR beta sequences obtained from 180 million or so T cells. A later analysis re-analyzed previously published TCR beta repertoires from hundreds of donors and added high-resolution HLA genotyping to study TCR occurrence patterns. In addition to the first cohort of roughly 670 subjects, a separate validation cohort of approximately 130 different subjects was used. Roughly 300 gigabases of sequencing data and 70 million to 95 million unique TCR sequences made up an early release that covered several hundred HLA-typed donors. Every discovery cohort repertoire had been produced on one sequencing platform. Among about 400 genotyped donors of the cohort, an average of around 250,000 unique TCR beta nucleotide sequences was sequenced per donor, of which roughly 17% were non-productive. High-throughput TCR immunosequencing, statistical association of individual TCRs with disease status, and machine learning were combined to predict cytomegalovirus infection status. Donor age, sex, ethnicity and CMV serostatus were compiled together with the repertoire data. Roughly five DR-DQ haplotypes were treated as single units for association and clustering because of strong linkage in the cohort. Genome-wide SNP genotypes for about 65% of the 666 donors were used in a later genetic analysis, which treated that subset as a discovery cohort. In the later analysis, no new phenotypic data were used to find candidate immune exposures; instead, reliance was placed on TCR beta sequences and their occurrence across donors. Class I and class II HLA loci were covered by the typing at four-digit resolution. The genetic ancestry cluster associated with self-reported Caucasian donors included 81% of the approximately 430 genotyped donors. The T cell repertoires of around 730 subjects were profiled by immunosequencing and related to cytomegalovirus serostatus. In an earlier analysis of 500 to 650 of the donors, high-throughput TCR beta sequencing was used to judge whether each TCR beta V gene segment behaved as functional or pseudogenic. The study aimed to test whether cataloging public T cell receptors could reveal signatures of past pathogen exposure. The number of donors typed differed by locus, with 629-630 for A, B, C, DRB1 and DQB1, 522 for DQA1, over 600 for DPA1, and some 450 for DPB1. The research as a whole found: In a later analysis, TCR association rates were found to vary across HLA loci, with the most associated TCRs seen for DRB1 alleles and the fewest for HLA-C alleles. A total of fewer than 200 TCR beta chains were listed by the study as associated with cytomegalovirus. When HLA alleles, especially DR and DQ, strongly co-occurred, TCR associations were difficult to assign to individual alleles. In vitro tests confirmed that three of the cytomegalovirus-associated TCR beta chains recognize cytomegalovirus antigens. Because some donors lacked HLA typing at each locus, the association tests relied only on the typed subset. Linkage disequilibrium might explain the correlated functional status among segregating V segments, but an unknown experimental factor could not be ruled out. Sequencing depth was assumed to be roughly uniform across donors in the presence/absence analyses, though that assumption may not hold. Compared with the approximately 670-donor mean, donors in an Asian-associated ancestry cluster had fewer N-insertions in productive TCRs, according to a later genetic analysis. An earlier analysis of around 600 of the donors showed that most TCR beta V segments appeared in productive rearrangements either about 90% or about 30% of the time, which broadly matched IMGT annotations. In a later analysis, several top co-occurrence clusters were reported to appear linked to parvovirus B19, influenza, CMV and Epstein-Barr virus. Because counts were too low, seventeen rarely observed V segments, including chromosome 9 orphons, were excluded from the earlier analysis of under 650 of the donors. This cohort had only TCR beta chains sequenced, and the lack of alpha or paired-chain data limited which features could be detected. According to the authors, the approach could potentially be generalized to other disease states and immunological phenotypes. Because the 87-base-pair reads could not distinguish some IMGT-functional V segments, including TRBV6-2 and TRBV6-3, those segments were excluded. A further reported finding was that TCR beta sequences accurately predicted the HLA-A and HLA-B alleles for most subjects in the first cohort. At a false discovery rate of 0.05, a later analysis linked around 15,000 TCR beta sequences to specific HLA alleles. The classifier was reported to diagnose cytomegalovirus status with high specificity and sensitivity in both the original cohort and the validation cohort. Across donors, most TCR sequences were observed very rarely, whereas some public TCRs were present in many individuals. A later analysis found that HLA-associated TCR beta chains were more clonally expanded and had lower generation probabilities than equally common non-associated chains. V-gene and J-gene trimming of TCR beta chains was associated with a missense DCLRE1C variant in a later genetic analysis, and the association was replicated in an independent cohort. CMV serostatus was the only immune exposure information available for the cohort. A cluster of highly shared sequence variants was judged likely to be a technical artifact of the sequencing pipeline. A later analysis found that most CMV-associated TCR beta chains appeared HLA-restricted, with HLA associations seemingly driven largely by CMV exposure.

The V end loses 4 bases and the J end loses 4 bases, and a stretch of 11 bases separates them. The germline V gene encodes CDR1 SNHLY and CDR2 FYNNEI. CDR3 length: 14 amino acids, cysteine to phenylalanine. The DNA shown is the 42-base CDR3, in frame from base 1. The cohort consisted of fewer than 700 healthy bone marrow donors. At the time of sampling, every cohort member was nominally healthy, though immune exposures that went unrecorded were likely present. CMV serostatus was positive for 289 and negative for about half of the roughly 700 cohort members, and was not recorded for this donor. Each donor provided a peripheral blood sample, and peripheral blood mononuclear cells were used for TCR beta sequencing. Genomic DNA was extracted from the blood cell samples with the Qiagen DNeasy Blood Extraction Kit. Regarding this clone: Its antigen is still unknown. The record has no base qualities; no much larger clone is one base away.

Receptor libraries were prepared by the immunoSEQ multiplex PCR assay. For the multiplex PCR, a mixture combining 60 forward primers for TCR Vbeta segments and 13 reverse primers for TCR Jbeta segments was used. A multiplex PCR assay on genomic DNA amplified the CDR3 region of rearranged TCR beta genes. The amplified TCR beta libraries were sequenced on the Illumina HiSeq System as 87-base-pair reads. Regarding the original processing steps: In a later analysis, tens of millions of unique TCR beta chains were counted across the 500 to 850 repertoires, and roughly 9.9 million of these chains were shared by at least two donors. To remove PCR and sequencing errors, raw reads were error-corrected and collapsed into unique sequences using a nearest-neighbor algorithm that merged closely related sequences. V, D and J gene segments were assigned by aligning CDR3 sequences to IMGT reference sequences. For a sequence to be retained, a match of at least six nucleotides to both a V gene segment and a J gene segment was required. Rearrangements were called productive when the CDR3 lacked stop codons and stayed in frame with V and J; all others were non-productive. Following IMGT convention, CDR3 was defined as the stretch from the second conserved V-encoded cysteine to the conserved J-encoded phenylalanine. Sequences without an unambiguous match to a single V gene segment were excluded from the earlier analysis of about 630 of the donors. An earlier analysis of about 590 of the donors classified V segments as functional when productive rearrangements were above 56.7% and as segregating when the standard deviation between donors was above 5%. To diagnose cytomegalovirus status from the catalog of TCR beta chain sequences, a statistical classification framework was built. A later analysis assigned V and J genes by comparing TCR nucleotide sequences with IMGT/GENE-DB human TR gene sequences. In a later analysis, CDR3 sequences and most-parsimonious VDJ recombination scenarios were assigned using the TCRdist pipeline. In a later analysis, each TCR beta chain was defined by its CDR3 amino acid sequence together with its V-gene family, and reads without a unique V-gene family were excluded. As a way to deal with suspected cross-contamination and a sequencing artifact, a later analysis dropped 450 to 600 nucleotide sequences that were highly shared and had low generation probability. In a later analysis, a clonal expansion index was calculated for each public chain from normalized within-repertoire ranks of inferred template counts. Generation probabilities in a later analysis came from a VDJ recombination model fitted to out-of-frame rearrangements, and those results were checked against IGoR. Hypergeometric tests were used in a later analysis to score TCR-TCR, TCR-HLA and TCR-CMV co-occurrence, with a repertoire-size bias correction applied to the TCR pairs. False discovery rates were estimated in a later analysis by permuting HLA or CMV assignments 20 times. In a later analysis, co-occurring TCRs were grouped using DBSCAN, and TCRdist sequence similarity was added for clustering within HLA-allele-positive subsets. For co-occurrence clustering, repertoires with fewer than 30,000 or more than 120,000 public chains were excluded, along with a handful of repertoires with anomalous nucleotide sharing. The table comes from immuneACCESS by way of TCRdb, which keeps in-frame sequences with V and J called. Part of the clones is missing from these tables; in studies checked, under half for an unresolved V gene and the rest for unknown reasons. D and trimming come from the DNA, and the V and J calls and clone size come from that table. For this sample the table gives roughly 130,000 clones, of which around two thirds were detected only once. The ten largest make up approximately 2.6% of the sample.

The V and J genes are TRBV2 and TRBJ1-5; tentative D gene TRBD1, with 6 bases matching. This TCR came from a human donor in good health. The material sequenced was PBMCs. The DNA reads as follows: TGTGCCAGCAGTGCACAGGGTAAAAATCAGCCCCAGCATTTT. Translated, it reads CASSAQGKNQPQHF.